This TCR beta chain was retrieved from a study of T-cell reconstitution after alpha-beta-depleted transplantation in children. The TCRbeta library was prepared with unique molecular identifiers. TCRdb used MiXCR to reprocess the PCR reads, holding one entry per CDR3 protein. The sample has some 550,000 distinct CDR3 sequences, 15% to 20% seen once. This clonotype was recorded a few times. The sample consisted of PBMCs from the stem cell graft donor, taken from the stem cell graft. This sequence was found in a human donor who donated a stem cell graft to a child with acute lymphoblastic leukemia.

Written as DNA, the CDR3 is TGCAGTGCTAGCGCGGGACCGTCCTACAATGAGCAGTTCTTC. This translates into CSASAGPSYNEQFF. The chain couples TRBV20-1 to TRBJ2-1, with D tentatively TRBD2 (6 bases). Germline CDR1 is DFQATT and CDR2 is SNEGSKA (reference sequence). V was pared by 3 bases and J by 1 base, with 10 bases between. The length of the CDR3 is 14 residues.